Below are 14 T cell receptor beta chains sequenced from a single sample in a study of blood T cell repertoires in COVID-19. Repertoires were generated with immunoSEQ multiplex PCR, while TCRdb's copy carries only in-frame clones and drops some. The sample consists of roughly 200,000 clones, around 83% of them appearing once. Sequences were obtained from peripheral blood. These receptors all stem from a man aged 35-49 years with active or convalescent COVID-19.

The rearrangement joins TRBV12-3 or TRBV12-4 to TRBJ1-1; no clear D. Trimming removed 3 bases at V and 7 bases at J, with 6 bases between. The CDR3 sequence is 11 residues long. DNA for the CDR3: TGTGCCAGCAGTTTCGCCGGTGAAGCTTTCTTT. Translating it yields CASSFAGEAFF.

The chain recombines TRBV25-1 with TRBJ2-3, with TRBD2 identical over 10 bases. V shed 5 bases, J shed 3 bases, and the junction held 8 bases outside the gene matches. This CDR3 comprises 16 residues. Germline values: CDR1 MGHDK, CDR2 SYGVNS. The CDR3 sequence is CASSPGAGGLTDTQYF. In DNA, the CDR3 is TGTGCCAGCAGTCCAGGAGCGGGGGGGCTTACAGATACGCAGTATTTT.

J is TRBJ1-2 and V is TRBV6-5; the D gene is possibly TRBD1 (5 bases). V dropped 8 bases and J dropped 4 bases, with 14 bases sitting between them. CDR1 and CDR2 from the germline V gene are MNHEY and SVGAGI. This CDR3 contains 13 residues. CDR3 sequence reads: CASAPGTSYGYTF. DNA of the CDR3: TGTGCCAGCGCCCCAGGGACTTCCTATGGCTACACCTTC.

The gene calls are TRBV7-9 and TRBJ2-7, with D perhaps TRBD2 (5 bases). V lost 1 base and J 1 base, leaving 8 bases between the germline ends. CDR1 is SEHNR and CDR2 is FQNEAQ in the germline V gene (reference sequence). The CDR3 covers 14 residues. CDR3 protein: CASSLVGSSYEQYF. CDR3 sequence (DNA): TGTGCCAGCAGCTTAGTTGGGAGTTCCTACGAGCAGTACTTC.

The V call is TRBV5-1, the J call TRBJ2-1; D unclear. Germline lookup yields CDR1 SGHRS and CDR2 YFSETQ. V shed 7 bases and J shed 3 bases, with 11 bases lying between them. CDR3 length equals 13 residues. The CDR3: CASGSGSYNEQFF. The CDR3 region has the DNA TGCGCCAGCGGTTCAGGCAGCTACAATGAGCAGTTCTTC.

This clone showed up just once. The chain joins TRBV5-1 to TRBJ1-1; the D is unclear. This CDR3 is 15 amino acids long. In germline, CDR1 is SGHRS, CDR2 YFSETQ. V was cut by 0 bases and J by 0 bases, with 9 bases left in between. CDR3 sequence (DNA): TGCGCCAGCAGCTTGGGGGCAACCCTGAACACTGAAGCTTTCTTT. Translation: CASSLGATLNTEAFF.

In its sample, this clone was seen a few times. J is TRBJ1-1 and V is TRBV5-5; TRBD1 is a possible D gene (5 bases). The CDR3 has 13 residues. Germline CDR1 SGHKS, CDR2 YYEKEE (reference sequence). Trimming pared 0 bases from V and 5 bases from J, leaving 8 bases between. Written as DNA, the CDR3 is TGTGCCAGCAGCTTGGTCCGACAGACTGAAGCTTTCTTT. It yields the protein CASSLVRQTEAFF.

V and J are TRBV9 and TRBJ2-3, with 9 bases that match TRBD2. This CDR3 has 18 residues. V trimming: 0 bases; J trimming: 3 bases; junction bases outside the gene matches: 11. In germline, CDR1 is SGDLS, CDR2 YYNGEE. The DNA for the CDR3 is TGTGCCAGCAGCGTAGAAGCGGGGGGCCTGGGAGGGACAGATACGCAGTATTTT. Translated, it gives CASSVEAGGLGGTDTQYF.

This clone turned up a few times. This chain links TRBV5-5 with TRBJ2-2; a possible D gene is TRBD2 (6 bases). Germline CDR1 reads SGHKS; CDR2 reads YYEKEE (reference sequence). V lost 1 base, J lost 6 bases, and 16 bases lay in between. The CDR3 extends over 16 amino acids. This chain's CDR3 is CASSLSIGGFSGELFF. CDR3 sequence (DNA): TGTGCCAGCAGCTTGTCGATCGGGGGATTTTCCGGGGAGCTGTTTTTT. Variable domain in full (rest from reference TRBV5-5 and TRBJ2-2): DAGVTQSPTHLIKTRGQQVTLRCSPISGHKSVSWYQQVLGQGPQFIFQYYEKEERGRGNFPDRFSARQFPNYSSELNVNALLLGDSALYLCASSLSIGGFSGELFFGEGSRLTVL.

This chain uses TRBV5-1 with TRBJ2-5; maybe TRBD1 (6 bases). This CDR3 region has 13 residues. The V and J ends lost 2 bases and 5 bases respectively, with 10 bases between them. Germline values: CDR1 SGHRS, CDR2 YFSETQ. The CDR3 bases are TGCGCCAGCAGCTTACAGGGCAGCGAGACCCAGTACTTC. Protein product: CASSLQGSETQYF.

The V gene is TRBV27, the J gene TRBJ2-1; TRBD2 agrees at 7 bases. The CDR3 runs 15 residues. The germline gives CDR1 MNHEY, CDR2 SMNVEV (reference sequence). The trim removed 2 bases at V and 3 bases at J, leaving 4 bases unmatched. CDR3 amino acids: CASSLIGGGYNEQFF. The CDR3 DNA sequence: TGTGCCAGCAGTTTAATTGGGGGGGGCTACAATGAGCAGTTCTTC.

As DNA, the CDR3 is TGTGCCAGCAGCCCTTATGGTGGGACAGGGGCTAACTATGGCTACACCTTC. Protein: CASSPYGGTGANYGYTF. The rearrangement links TRBV9 to TRBJ1-2; 10 nucleotides match TRBD1. The V gene's germline CDR1 is SGDLS and CDR2 YYNGEE. V lost 4 bases to trimming and J lost 0 bases; unmatched junction nucleotides: 9. The CDR3 extends over 17 amino acids.

The chain is built from TRBV5-1 and TRBJ2-1, with D possibly matching TRBD1 (6 bases). V dropped 2 bases and J dropped 5 bases, with 8 bases sitting between them. The germline CDR1 and CDR2 sequences are SGHRS and YFSETQ. This CDR3 is built from 13 residues. CDR3 nucleotides: TGCGCCAGCAGCTTTGGGGGCGACAATGAGCAGTTCTTC. Protein: CASSFGGDNEQFF.

V usage is TRBV7-9 and J usage is TRBJ2-5; tentative D call: TRBD1 (6 bases). Between the trimmed V and J ends, which lost 2 bases and 3 bases, there was a span of 7 bases. Germline CDR1 reads SEHNR; CDR2 reads FQNEAQ (reference sequence). This CDR3 is 13 amino acids long. The CDR3 sequence: CASSLSGEETQYF. CDR3 nucleotide sequence: TGTGCCAGCAGCTTATCAGGGGAAGAGACCCAGTACTTC.